Below are 19 T cell receptor beta chains sequenced from a single sample in a study of blood T cell repertoires in COVID-19. Assay: immunoSEQ multiplex PCR; the TCRdb copy retains only in-frame clones and omits some. The table shows about 220,000 clones, with more than 65% occurring only once. The sample comprised peripheral blood. These receptors originate from a woman in her twenties or thirties who had recovered from COVID-19.

This clone appeared once. The V and J genes are TRBV7-2 and TRBJ2-7, with D tentatively TRBD2 (6 bases). This CDR3 contains 14 residues. Trimming took off 2 bases at V and 2 bases at J, with 10 bases between the two ends. Germline V CDR1 and CDR2: SGHTA, FQGNSA. CDR3 nucleotides: TGTGCCAGCAGCTTAAGCGGGTCCCCCTACGAGCAGTACTTC. Translated, it gives CASSLSGSPYEQYF.

The chain has TRBV29-1 and TRBJ2-7; maybe TRBD1 (6 bases). CDR1 SQVTM and CDR2 ANQGSEA come from the germline V gene. V was shortened by 4 bases and J by 6 bases, with 16 bases between the two germline ends. This CDR3 is 13 amino acids long. This CDR3 is CSVVKFGRGEQYF. The CDR3 DNA sequence: TGCAGCGTTGTGAAGTTCGGCAGGGGCGAGCAGTACTTC.

This clone is a singleton in its sample. The chain combines TRBV9 with TRBJ2-1; 8 bases match TRBD2. The V segment lost 0 bases and the J segment 13 bases; nucleotides outside the gene matches: 9. This CDR3 comprises 14 residues. The V gene's germline CDR1 is SGDLS and CDR2 YYNGEE. CDR3: CASSVEGTSFSQFF. CDR3 sequence (DNA): TGTGCCAGCAGCGTAGAAGGGACTAGTTTTTCCCAGTTCTTC.

This chain's CDR3 is CASSNEGRWEKLFF. CDR3 sequence (DNA): TGTGCCAGCAGTAATGAAGGGAGGTGGGAAAAACTGTTTTTT. The chain couples TRBV2 to TRBJ1-4; D gene unclear. The CDR3 spans 14 residues. Trimming took off 5 bases at V and 8 bases at J, with 15 bases between the two ends. The germline V gene encodes CDR1 SNHLY and CDR2 FYNNEI.

This clone was seen ten or more times. The chain couples TRBV5-6 to TRBJ2-3, with a weak D call TRBD2 (6 bases). The germline V gene has CDR1 SGHDT and CDR2 YYEEEE. The CDR3 runs 14 residues. The ends were cut back, 2 bases at V and 6 bases at J, with 13 bases in the middle. The CDR3 is CASSLLAVPDTQYF. CDR3 DNA sequence: TGTGCCAGCAGCTTACTAGCTGTTCCGGATACGCAGTATTTT.

This clone appeared once. The chain joins TRBV5-1 to TRBJ1-2, with 9 bases fitting TRBD1. CDR1 and CDR2 from the germline V gene are SGHRS and YFSETQ. This CDR3 spans 15 amino acids. J gave up 1 base and V 3 bases, and 4 bases lay outside the gene matches. CDR3 loop: CASSSGQGGNYGYTF. The CDR3 DNA follows: TGCGCCAGCAGCTCGGGACAGGGAGGTAACTATGGCTACACCTTC.

This clone was detected only once. This chain uses TRBV5-1 with TRBJ2-7, with 9 bases matching TRBD1. The CDR3 covers 14 residues. Germline V gene data show CDR1 as SGHRS and CDR2 as YFSETQ. V lost 3 bases to trimming and J lost 3 bases; unmatched junction nucleotides: 4. This chain's CDR3 is CASSSGQGDYEQYF. CDR3 nucleotide sequence: TGCGCCAGCAGCTCGGGACAGGGAGACTACGAGCAGTACTTC.

The gene calls are TRBV11-2 and TRBJ2-4; 12 nucleotides align to TRBD2. V lost 1 base, J lost 7 bases, and 8 bases stayed unmatched. CDR1 SGHAT and CDR2 FQNNGV come from the germline V gene. The CDR3 extends over 17 amino acids. The CDR3 protein is CASSLGTSGRWYNIQYF. As DNA, the CDR3 is TGTGCCAGCAGCTTAGGCACTAGCGGGAGGTGGTATAACATTCAGTACTTC.

The chain has TRBV5-1 and TRBJ2-5; TRBD2 matches 10 bases. V lost 5 bases to trimming and J lost 3 bases; unmatched junction nucleotides: 7. The CDR3 sequence is 15 residues long. CDR1 and CDR2 from the germline V gene are SGHRS and YFSETQ. DNA of the CDR3: TGCGCCAGCAGACTAGCGGGAACTACAGAAGAGACCCAGTACTTC. This codes for CASRLAGTTEETQYF.

The count of this clone is one. The chain couples TRBV6-5 to TRBJ1-3; no definite D call. Germline V gene sequence: CDR1 MNHEY, CDR2 SVGAGI. CDR3 size: 15 residues. V lost 6 bases, J lost 0 bases, and 12 bases lay in between. In DNA, the CDR3 is TGTGCCAGCAGGCCAACAGAGCTCTCTGGAAACACCATATATTTT. It codes for CASRPTELSGNTIYF.

The genes are TRBV3-1 (or the pseudogene TRBV3-2) and TRBJ2-5; 8 nucleotides match TRBD2. This CDR3 region has 12 residues. The ends lost 7 bases at V and 8 bases at J; junction bases unmatched: 6. Germline CDR1 reads LGHDT; CDR2 reads YNNKEL (reference sequence). For the CDR3, the DNA is TGTGCCAGCAATGCGGGAGGTTTAACCCAGTACTTC. Translated: CASNAGGLTQYF.

The rearrangement links TRBV27 to TRBJ1-1; D is perhaps TRBD1 (6 bases). Trimming stripped 5 bases from V and 14 bases from J, with 18 bases between. From germline, CDR1 is MNHEY and CDR2 SMNVEV (reference sequence). The length of the CDR3 is 12 residues. CDR3 region: CASSPWEGEEFF. The CDR3 DNA sequence: TGTGCCAGCAGTCCCTGGGAGGGGGAAGAATTCTTT.

The chain is built from TRBV7-3 and TRBJ2-6; perhaps TRBD2 as D (6 bases). The germline CDR1 and CDR2 sequences are SGHTA and FQGTGA. This CDR3 is built from 19 residues. Trimming cost V 2 bases and J 0 bases, with 17 bases left between them. CDR3 region: CASSLGLWDGSSGANVLTF. The CDR3, as DNA: TGTGCCAGCAGCTTAGGTTTATGGGACGGGAGCTCTGGGGCCAACGTCCTGACTTTC.

This clone has only one observation. V usage is TRBV9 and J usage is TRBJ2-3, with 7 bases that match TRBD2. In germline, CDR1 is SGDLS, CDR2 YYNGEE. Trimming took 1 base from V and 1 from J; bases not matched to a gene: 6. The CDR3 runs to 16 residues. The CDR3 protein is CASSVLAGVGTDTQYF. CDR3 coding DNA: TGTGCCAGCAGCGTATTGGCGGGAGTGGGCACAGATACGCAGTATTTT.

There are a few counts of this clone. The rearrangement links TRBV25-1 to TRBJ2-2; possible D gene TRBD1, 5 bases. CDR1 and CDR2 from the germline V gene are MGHDK and SYGVNS. The CDR3 is 17 amino acids. With 1 base removed from V and 5 bases from J, the gap between germline ends came to 17 bases. The CDR3 spells CASSESRFKKGTGELFF. CDR3 DNA sequence: TGTGCCAGCAGTGAATCGAGGTTCAAAAAGGGGACCGGGGAGCTGTTTTTT. Full variable domain (remainder filled in from reference TRBV25-1 and TRBJ2-2): EADIYQTPRYLVIGTGKKITLECSQTMGHDKMYWYQQDPGMELHLIHYSYGVNSTEKGDLSSESTVSRIRTEHFPLTLESARPSHTSQYLCASSESRFKKGTGELFFGEGSRLTVL.

This clone has more than one count but fewer than ten. The V gene is TRBV10-3, the J gene TRBJ1-6, with a possible D match to TRBD1 (5 bases). Per germline, CDR1 ENHRY and CDR2 SYGVKD. The ends were cut back, 5 bases at V and 5 bases at J, with 13 bases in the middle. This CDR3 region has 15 residues. The CDR3 region has the DNA TGTGCCATCAGTACTCAGGGAATTAATAATTCACCCCTCCACTTT. This sequence encodes CAISTQGINNSPLHF.

The rearrangement joins TRBV6-6 to TRBJ2-7; D possibly corresponds to TRBD2 (5 bases). V shed 7 bases and J shed 4 bases, with 17 bases lying between them. Looked up from germline, CDR1 is MNHNY and CDR2 is SVGAGI (reference sequence). The CDR3 is 14 amino acids. The CDR3: CASTKGLVYYEQYF. The CDR3, as DNA: TGTGCCAGCACCAAAGGACTTGTCTATTACGAGCAGTACTTC.

This clone is a singleton in its sample. The rearrangement links TRBV7-9 to TRBJ2-7; the D gene is possibly TRBD1 (6 bases). Germline assignment: CDR1 SEHNR and CDR2 FQNEAQ (reference sequence). The V end lost 5 bases, the J end lost 4 bases, and 9 bases lay between the germline ends. The CDR3 has 12 amino acids. CDR3 region: CASSPRGYEQYF. CDR3 bases: TGTGCCAGCAGCCCTAGGGGGTACGAGCAGTACTTC.

V and J are TRBV10-3 and TRBJ2-1; 9 nucleotides match TRBD2. The J segment lost 13 bases and the V segment lost 4 bases, leaving 11 bases of the junction unmatched. The CDR3 spans 14 residues. Germline V gene data show CDR1 as ENHRY and CDR2 as SYGVKD. This CDR3 is CAISGSLAGSHQFF. For the CDR3, the DNA is TGTGCCATCAGTGGCTCTCTAGCGGGATCGCATCAGTTCTTC.